Each of the 3 T cell receptor beta chains below was sequenced from the same sample in a study of blood T cell repertoires in COVID-19. Generated by immunoSEQ multiplex PCR, the TCRdb table keeps only in-frame clones and is missing some. In the table there are around 240,000 clones, roughly 80% of which are singletons. The sequenced material came from peripheral blood. The receptor source for this set is a woman in her 50s with acute or convalescent COVID-19.

This clone was counted a single time. The chain has TRBV28 and TRBJ2-7, with a tentative D call TRBD2 (5 bases). From germline, CDR1 is MDHEN and CDR2 SYDVKM. Trimming removed 3 bases at V and 6 bases at J, with 15 bases between. This CDR3 is 14 amino acids long. As DNA, the CDR3 is TGTGCCAGCAGTTTGAGGGAGCGCGGGCCCGAGCAGTACTTC. Translated: CASSLRERGPEQYF.

The count of this clone is one. The chain employs TRBV7-7 and TRBJ2-5; the match to TRBD1 covers 10 bases. Germline assignment: CDR1 SSHAT and CDR2 FNYEAQ (reference sequence). The CDR3 loop spans 15 amino acids. Trimming cost V 5 bases and J 3 bases; bases outside gene matches: 6. As DNA, the CDR3 is TGTGCCAGCAGCCAGGACAGGGGGAGTGAAGAGACCCAGTACTTC. Translation: CASSQDRGSEETQYF.

Only a few counts were recorded for this clone. Written as DNA, the CDR3 is TGTGCCAGTGATACAGCTTCTGGGGCCAACGTCCTGACTTTC. Amino acids: CASDTASGANVLTF. This chain uses TRBV19 with TRBJ2-6; D is ambiguous. This CDR3 region has 14 residues. Germline V CDR1 and CDR2: LNHDA, SQIVND (reference sequence). V was cut by 8 bases and J by 1 base, with 9 bases left in between.